The clone carrying this TCR beta chain was seen only once. Its target is unknown. Per the original data handling: Filtering differed because ImmunoSEQ produced junction-only sequences that carried no quality scores. Assay: immunoSEQ multiplex PCR; the TCRdb copy retains only in-frame clones and omits some. V and J calls and clone size come straight from that table; D and trimming were deduced from the DNA. The sample holds about 2.4 million clones, 93% seen once. The entry originates in a study of shared clonotypes between healthy human individuals. Study-level points and caveats: Inspection by rarefaction showed sorted-subset sequencing to be incomplete despite large depth. In contrast to clonotypes shared by all four donors, non-shared clonotypes had lower generation probabilities.

The CDR3 has 15 residues. Germline V gene sequence: CDR1 KGHSH, CDR2 LQKENI. The ends were cut back, 2 bases at V and 1 base at J, with 8 bases in the middle. The donor population consisted of healthy HIV-negative adults with no recent acute infections or vaccinations. The material sequenced was naive CD4+ T cells from PBMCs. Subset: CD45RA+ positively selected. This clonotype originated in a man younger than 35 in good health. Some clones in this sample may be carry-over from other donors' samples. The chain links TRBV18 to TRBJ2-2; D uncertain. CDR3 nucleotides: TGTGCCAGCTCACCAATAACGGGGAACACCGGGGAGCTGTTTTTT. Protein sequence: CASSPITGNTGELFF. The complete variable domain, with remaining parts taken from reference TRBV18 and TRBJ2-2, reads NAGVMQNPRHLVRRRGQEARLRCSPMKGHSHVYWYRQLPEEGLKFMVYLQKENIIDESGMPKERFSAEFPKEGPSILRIQQVVRGDSAAYFCASSPITGNTGELFFGEGSRLTVL.